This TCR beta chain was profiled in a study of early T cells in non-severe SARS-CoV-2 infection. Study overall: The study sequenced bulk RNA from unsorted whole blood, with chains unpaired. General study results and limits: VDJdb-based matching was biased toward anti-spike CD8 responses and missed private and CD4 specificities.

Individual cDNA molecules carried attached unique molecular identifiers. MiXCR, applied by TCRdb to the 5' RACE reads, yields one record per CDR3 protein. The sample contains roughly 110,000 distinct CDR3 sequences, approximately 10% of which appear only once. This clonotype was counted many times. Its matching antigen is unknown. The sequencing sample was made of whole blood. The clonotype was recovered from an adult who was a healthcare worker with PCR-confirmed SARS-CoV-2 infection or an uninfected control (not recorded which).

The CDR3 is CASSLPPGSYEQYF. CDR3 DNA sequence: TGTGCCAGCAGCTTACCTCCAGGATCCTACGAGCAGTACTTC. The chain combines TRBV7-2 with TRBJ2-7, with D hard to call. CDR1 is SGHTA, CDR2 FQGNSA, per germline. The length of the CDR3 is 14 residues. V lost 2 bases, J lost 1 base, and 9 bases lay in between. Based on the CDR3 plus reference TRBV7-2 and TRBJ2-7, the full variable domain is GAGVSQSPSNKVTEKGKDVELRCDPISGHTALYWYRQSLGQGLEFLIYFQGNSAPDKSGLPSDRFSAERTGGSVSTLTIQRTQQEDSAVYLCASSLPPGSYEQYFGPGTRLTVT.